This T cell receptor (beta chain) was recovered during a study of blood T cell repertoires in COVID-19. Whole-study context: Spain, Italy and the United States supplied samples that represented acute and convalescent COVID-19. T cells, B-cell-depleted T cells, or PBMCs provided the cDNA or gDNA that served as material.

Methods used by the authors: By means of reference gene primer amplification, nucleated cell counts were estimated. The method was immunoSEQ multiplex PCR; TCRdb's version includes in-frame clones alone and lacks a portion of them. V and J calls and clone size follow that table, whereas D and trimming were derived from the DNA. This sample has nearly 35,000 clones; approximately 86% occur once, and the top ten carry 60% to 80%. The CDR3 contains 13 residues. Trimming cost V 7 bases and J 5 bases, with 14 bases left between them. The rearrangement joins TRBV23-1 to TRBJ1-2; D ambiguous. TRBV23-1 is marked as an open reading frame, function uncertain. The sample taken for sequencing was peripheral blood. This TCR came from a man between 65 and 85 years old with acute or convalescent COVID-19. The CDR3 spells CASTPTGSYGYTF. CDR3 in DNA: TGCGCCAGCACCCCCACGGGGTCATATGGCTACACCTTC.